This entry describes one TCR beta chain. V was cut by 4 bases and J by 7 bases, with 17 bases left in between. This CDR3 spans 15 amino acids. Measured with immunoSEQ multiplex PCR; TCRdb has only the in-frame clones, and not every one. The sample includes 200,000 or so clones, approximately 82% of them seen just once. The data were obtained in a study of blood T cell repertoires in COVID-19. Sequenced sample: peripheral blood. The TCR originated in a human donor with acute or convalescent COVID-19. The donor label of this sample is uncertain. The chain combines TRBV5-7 with TRBJ1-4; D is possibly TRBD1 (5 bases). TRBV5-7 is recorded as an ORF, its role being uncertain. The CDR3 DNA reads as TGTGCCAGCAGCGCTCAGGGAGGGAGAGGTGAAAAACTGTTTTTT. As protein: CASSAQGGRGEKLFF.